This T cell receptor beta chain was observed in a study of cytomegalovirus exposure and HLA in healthy donors. About the research overall: Inside one of the first data releases sat around 85 million unique TCRs taken from HLA-typed donors.

The PCR used 60 Vbeta and 13 Jbeta primers. Clones were sequenced by immunoSEQ multiplex PCR, and TCRdb holds only the in-frame ones, with some missing. Of around 54,000 clones in the sample, roughly 85% were seen once. CDR3 length equals 14 residues. CDR1 LGHNA and CDR2 YNFKEQ come from the germline V gene. The V end was cut by 1 base, the J end by 5 bases, with 11 bases between. Sequenced: PBMCs. This TCR was recovered from a woman between 18 and 29 years old in good health and CMV-seronegative. This chain connects TRBV4-2 to TRBJ2-5; D is unclear. As DNA, the CDR3 is TGTGCCAGCAGCCAAGGCGGTTTTGGGGAGACCCAGTACTTC. It yields the protein CASSQGGFGETQYF.